Below, one TCR beta chain is given with its context. This specimen belongs to a study of blood T cell repertoires in COVID-19. Study details: COVID-19 samples, acute and convalescent, were from the United States, Italy and Spain. T cells, B-cell-depleted T cells, or PBMCs supplied cDNA or gDNA.

In the original workflow: Reference gene primer amplification gave estimated nucleated cell counts. Method: immunoSEQ multiplex PCR; TCRdb's copy keeps in-frame clones and lacks some. V, J and clone size are those of that table, while D and trimming were read from the DNA. The table shows under 20,000 clones, with about 91% occurring only once. Trimming left V 0 bases short and J 4 bases short, with 10 bases between. CDR1 is LGHNA and CDR2 is YNFKEQ in the germline V gene. This CDR3 is built from 15 residues. This clonotype originated in a man between 60 and 75 years old with active COVID-19. This rearrangement joins TRBV4-2 to TRBJ1-3; D is unclear. Sequenced: peripheral blood. The CDR3 nucleotides read TGTGCCAGCAGCCAAGACTGGGGAGGCGGAAACACCATATATTTT. Translating gives CASSQDWGGGNTIYF.